A selection of T cell receptor beta chains follows, all from one sample in a study of cytomegalovirus exposure and HLA in healthy donors. Profiling relied on immunoSEQ multiplex PCR, and the TCRdb table lists in-frame clones only, not all of them. This table has about 120,000 clones, about 79% appearing once. Material for sequencing was PBMCs. The receptors were gathered from a woman in her late teens or twenties in good health and CMV-seronegative. The CDR3 runs from the conserved cysteine through the conserved F or W. The order of the fields is J gene, clone size, D gene, V gene, CDR3 DNA, CDR3 protein. D genes are given only for firm matches. Only some rows state a clone size, as once, few, many or a class for expanded clones.

>TRBJ2-1|NA|NA|TRBV20-1
TGCAGTGCTAGCGGCTACAATGAGCAGTTCTTC
CSASGYNEQFF
>TRBJ2-7|NA|TRBD2|TRBV18
TGTGCCAGCTCAGAGGGACTAGCGAGCGACGAGCAGTACTTC
CASSEGLASDEQYF
>TRBJ2-6|NA|TRBD1|TRBV7-9
TGTGCCAGCAGCCCCGGGACAGGGCCCTCTGGGGCCAACGTCCTGACTTTC
CASSPGTGPSGANVLTF
>TRBJ1-4|NA|TRBD1|TRBV19
TGTGCCAGTAGTAGCAGGGGGGAAAATGAAAAACTGTTTTTT
CASSSRGENEKLFF
>TRBJ1-1|few|NA|TRBV11-2
TGTGCCAGCAGCCCCAGAACTACCCTCATGAACACTGAAGCTTTCTTT
CASSPRTTLMNTEAFF
>TRBJ1-5|NA|NA|TRBV7-8
TGTGCCACCCGAGGGCAGTCCAATCAGCCCCAGCATTTT
CATRGQSNQPQHF
>TRBJ2-2|NA|TRBD2|TRBV6-4
TGTGCCAGCAGTCCCGGGACTAGCAGCGGGGAGCTGTTTTTT
CASSPGTSSGELFF
>TRBJ1-1|few|NA|TRBV30
TGTGCCTGGAACAGGGACGGGACTGAAGCTTTCTTT
CAWNRDGTEAFF
>TRBJ1-1|NA|NA|TRBV27
TGTGCCAGCAGTTATGACAGGACCACTGAAGCTTTCTTT
CASSYDRTTEAFF
>TRBJ2-1|NA|TRBD1|TRBV6-4
TGTGCCAGCAGTGAGGGACAGGGCCCCGCTTTGTACAATGAGCAGTTCTTC
CASSEGQGPALYNEQFF
>TRBJ2-1|NA|TRBD2|TRBV7-8
TGTGCCAGCAGCTTAGCGCGCGGGAGTGGGAATGAGCAGTTCTTC
CASSLARGSGNEQFF
>TRBJ2-1|NA|TRBD1|TRBV7-8
TGTGCCAGCCTGGCGGACAGGGGTTATGGGAATGAGCAGTTCTTC
CASLADRGYGNEQFF
>TRBJ1-6|NA|TRBD1|TRBV5-1
TGCGCCAGCAGCCCGGACACAGGGGAGCTATCACCCCTCCACTTT
CASSPDTGELSPLHF
>TRBJ2-5|NA|TRBD2|TRBV4-2
TGTGCCGGCAGCCAAGAGGCGCGGGGGGCCGTACGAGAGACCCAGTACTTC
CAGSQEARGAVRETQYF
>TRBJ2-7|NA|NA|TRBV21-1
TGTGCCAGAACATACAGGGGACACAGCTACGAGCAGTACTTC
CARTYRGHSYEQYF
>TRBJ1-5|NA|NA|TRBV19
TGTGCCAGTAGTTTTGCCTCAGTCAATCAGCCCCAGCATTTT
CASSFASVNQPQHF
>TRBJ2-1|few|TRBD2|TRBV5-1
TGCGCCAGCAGCTTTGGCGGGAGTGTATTGAATGAGCAGTTCTTC
CASSFGGSVLNEQFF
>TRBJ1-2|NA|NA|TRBV7-8
TGTGCCAGCAGCTTTGGGCCAGCTTATGGCTACACCTTC
CASSFGPAYGYTF
>TRBJ1-1|NA|TRBD1|TRBV28
TGTGCCAGCAGTTTGGACAGGATCCGCACTGAAGCTTTCTTT
CASSLDRIRTEAFF
>TRBJ2-5|NA|TRBD2|TRBV4-3
TGCGCCAGCAGCCAAGCCCTAGCGGGGGGGCAAGAGACCCAGTACTTC
CASSQALAGGQETQYF
>TRBJ2-1|NA|TRBD1|TRBV6-1
TGTGCCAGCTCGTGGGGACAGGGGGACGATGAGCAGTTCTTC
CASSWGQGDDEQFF
>TRBJ2-2|NA|NA|TRBV7-7
TGTGCCAGCAGCTTAGCCGGCACCGGGGAGCTGTTTTTT
CASSLAGTGELFF
>TRBJ1-1|NA|NA|TRBV4-1
TGCGCCAGCAGCCAGACGTTACAGGGTTCTGAAGCTTTCTTT
CASSQTLQGSEAFF
>TRBJ2-3|NA|TRBD2|TRBV7-2
TGTGCCAGCAGCGACAACGCGGCGGGGGGATCGAAATCAGATACGCAGTATTTT
CASSDNAAGGSKSDTQYF
>TRBJ1-1|once|TRBD1|TRBV19
TGTGCCAGTAGTACCCCAGGGGGGTCGAGCACTGAAGCTTTCTTT
CASSTPGGSSTEAFF
>TRBJ1-1|few|TRBD1|TRBV11-2
TGTGCCAGCAGCTTGACAGGGATCGGCACTGAAGCTTTCTTT
CASSLTGIGTEAFF
>TRBJ2-1|NA|TRBD1|TRBV6-4
TGTGCCAGCAGTGAAGGACAGGGGTTCCATGAGCAGTTCTTC
CASSEGQGFHEQFF
>TRBJ2-2|NA|NA|TRBV11-2
TGTGCCAGCAGCTTAGGAACTGCCGGGGAGCTGTTTTTT
CASSLGTAGELFF
>TRBJ1-4|NA|TRBD1|TRBV6-1
TGTGCCAGCAGTTGGGGGGACAGGCTTCATGAAAAACTGTTTTTT
CASSWGDRLHEKLFF
>TRBJ1-1|NA|NA|TRBV5-1
TGCGCCAGCAGGGGATTGACAGGGAACACTGAAGCTTTCTTT
CASRGLTGNTEAFF
>TRBJ1-5|NA|TRBD1|TRBV5-1
TGCGCCAGCAGGATGACAGGGGAAAGCAATCAGCCCCAGCATTTT
CASRMTGESNQPQHF
>TRBJ1-3|NA|NA|TRBV6-1
TGTGCCAGCAGAAAGGGAGGTGGAAACACCATATATTTT
CASRKGGGNTIYF
>TRBJ1-5|NA|TRBD1|TRBV7-2
TGTGCCAGCAGCCCCCAGACAGGGACGCAGCCCCAGCATTTT
CASSPQTGTQPQHF
>TRBJ1-4|NA|TRBD1|TRBV15
TGTGCCACCAGCAGAGATGGGCAGGGGGGTGAAAAACTGTTTTTT
CATSRDGQGGEKLFF
>TRBJ1-2|NA|NA|TRBV9
TGTGCCAGCAGCGCAGGACAGTTTGGCTACACCTTC
CASSAGQFGYTF
>TRBJ2-7|once|TRBD2|TRBV19
TGTGCCACCAGTGACGGGGGGAACGAGCAGTACTTC
CATSDGGNEQYF
>TRBJ2-7|once|NA|TRBV7-8
TGTGCCAGCAGCCAGGCGAAAGGGGCTCACGAGCAGTACTTC
CASSQAKGAHEQYF
>TRBJ1-2|NA|NA|TRBV18
TGTGCCAGCTCACGGGACAAGGTGGATTATGGCTACACCTTC
CASSRDKVDYGYTF
>TRBJ1-2|NA|NA|TRBV19
TGTGCCAGTAGTATAGTGAGGGGGGGGAACTATGGCTACACCTTC
CASSIVRGGNYGYTF
>TRBJ2-1|NA|TRBD1|TRBV27
TGTGCCAGCAGTTCCCGGGACAGGGCCAATGAGCAGTTCTTC
CASSSRDRANEQFF
>TRBJ1-4|NA|NA|TRBV11-2
TGTGCCAGCAGCTTTTCAGTCAGCGGAGGTGAAAAACTGTTTTTT
CASSFSVSGGEKLFF
>TRBJ1-4|NA|NA|TRBV5-5
TGTGCCAGCAGCCGGGACTTGTCAACTAATGAAAAACTGTTTTTT
CASSRDLSTNEKLFF
>TRBJ2-6|NA|TRBD1|TRBV28
TGTGCCAGCAGTTCAGGGACAGGCTTCTTCGGGGCCAACGTCCTGACTTTC
CASSSGTGFFGANVLTF
>TRBJ1-6|NA|NA|TRBV7-9
TGTGCCAGCAGCTCGGACCCGGGGAATTCACCCCTCCACTTT
CASSSDPGNSPLHF
>TRBJ2-2|NA|TRBD2|TRBV5-4
TGTGCCAGCAGCTTGAAGTTCTCTCTAGCGGGAGAAGTTCACGGGGAGCTGTTTTTT
CASSLKFSLAGEVHGELFF
>TRBJ2-2|NA|TRBD2|TRBV28
TGTGCCAGCACTACCACCGGACTAGCGGGAAGGGCCGGGGAGCTGTTTTTT
CASTTTGLAGRAGELFF
>TRBJ2-1|NA|TRBD1|TRBV7-9
TGTGCCAGCAGCTTCCGGGACAGGTACAATGAGCAGTTCTTC
CASSFRDRYNEQFF
>TRBJ2-1|NA|TRBD2|TRBV28
TGTGCCAGCAGTTTGGCGTTAGCGGGAGGGCCCTACAATGAGCAGTTCTTC
CASSLALAGGPYNEQFF
>TRBJ2-6|once|TRBD1|TRBV5-1
TGCGCCAGCACAGGGACAGGGTTCTCTCTCTCTGGGGCCAACGTCCTGACTTTC
CASTGTGFSLSGANVLTF
>TRBJ1-1|NA|NA|TRBV14
TGTGCCAGCAGCCTCCCCCTGGTCGGGACTGAAGCTTTCTTT
CASSLPLVGTEAFF
>TRBJ2-3|once|NA|TRBV5-1
TGCGCCAGCAGCTTGGGATACCGGACCGGGAGAACCACAGATACGCAGTATTTT
CASSLGYRTGRTTDTQYF
>TRBJ2-3|NA|NA|TRBV2
TGTGCCAGCATAAGGAGAGCCACAGATACGCAGTATTTT
CASIRRATDTQYF
>TRBJ1-5|NA|TRBD1|TRBV19
TGTGCCAGTACCGGGACAGTCAATCAGCCCCAGCATTTT
CASTGTVNQPQHF
>TRBJ2-6|NA|NA|TRBV28
TGTGCCAGCAGTCGGTTCGGGGCCAACGTCCTGACTTTC
CASSRFGANVLTF
>TRBJ1-6|NA|TRBD1|TRBV7-2
TGTGCCAGCAGCTCTCAAAGAGGGGGCCACAATTCACCCCTCCACTTT
CASSSQRGGHNSPLHF